The 7 T cell receptor beta chains listed next were all sequenced from one sample in a study of blood T cell repertoires in COVID-19. Some clones are missing from TCRdb's copy, which holds only in-frame ones; the method was immunoSEQ multiplex PCR. The repertoire consists of roughly 94,000 clones, with around 84% occurring once and the leading ten covering 20% to 25%. Sequencing input: peripheral blood. These receptors were obtained from a man in his 60s with acute or convalescent COVID-19.

This rearrangement joins TRBV2 to TRBJ2-7, with 8 bases lining up with TRBD1. V dropped 3 bases and J dropped 6; count of bases not matched to a gene: 7. CDR3 length: 14 amino acids. Per germline, CDR1 SNHLY and CDR2 FYNNEI. The DNA of the CDR3 is TGTGCCAGCAGTGAGCAGGGGGCGCCAGGCGAGCAGTACTTC. Its translation: CASSEQGAPGEQYF. The entire variable domain, with the rest obtained from reference TRBV2 and TRBJ2-7, is as follows: EPEVTQTPSHQVTQMGQEVILRCVPISNHLYFYWYRQILGQKVEFLVSFYNNEISEKSEIFDDQFSVERPDGSNFTLKIRSTKLEDSAMYFCASSEQGAPGEQYFGPGTRLTVT.

This clone was counted once. CDR3 region: CASSQVGTAVNYGYTF. In DNA, the CDR3 is TGCGCCAGCAGCCAAGTTGGAACAGCGGTGAACTATGGCTACACCTTC. The chain employs TRBV4-1 and TRBJ1-2; D not certain. The V gene's germline CDR1 is MGHRA and CDR2 YSYEKL. The CDR3 extends over 16 amino acids. Trimming removed 1 base from V and 2 bases from J, with 14 bases in between.

The J gene is TRBJ2-5, the V gene TRBV6-5; TRBD1 matches at 10 bases. This CDR3 is 13 amino acids long. V dropped 6 bases and J dropped 7; count of bases not matched to a gene: 5. Germline V CDR1 and CDR2: MNHEY, SVGAGI. CDR3 nucleotides: TGTGCCAGCAGCGAGACAGGGGGCACGACCCAGTACTTC. Amino acids: CASSETGGTTQYF.

The V and J genes are TRBV9 and TRBJ1-1; TRBD1 matches at 7 bases. V lost 0 bases and J lost 4; bases outside the gene matches: 12. The CDR3 sequence is 17 residues long. Germline CDR1 SGDLS, CDR2 YYNGEE. The CDR3: CASSVVPRGYDGTEAFF. CDR3 DNA: TGTGCCAGCAGCGTAGTCCCCAGGGGGTATGACGGCACTGAAGCTTTCTTT. The variable domain in full, completed from reference TRBV9 and TRBJ1-1, reads DSGVTQTPKHLITATGQRVTLRCSPRSGDLSVYWYQQSLDQGLQFLIQYYNGEERAKGNILERFSAQQFPDLHSELNLSSLELGDSALYFCASSVVPRGYDGTEAFFGQGTRLTVV.

V is TRBV4-1 and J is TRBJ1-2, with 9 nucleotides matching TRBD1. CDR1 is MGHRA and CDR2 is YSYEKL in the germline V gene. The CDR3 length is 13 residues. The J segment lost 14 bases and the V segment lost 6 bases, leaving 13 bases of the junction unmatched. This chain's CDR3 is CASSFSPGQGRTF. The CDR3 DNA reads as TGCGCCAGCAGTTTCAGTCCGGGACAGGGACGGACCTTC.

In regard to this clone: Other nucleotide sequences in the sample specify the same CDR3. V gene TRBV3-1 (or the pseudogene TRBV3-2) combines with J gene TRBJ1-6, with 11 bases aligning to TRBD1. The length of the CDR3 is 15 residues. CDR1 and CDR2 (germline): LGHDT, YNNKEL (reference sequence). Trimming at V came to 3 bases and at J to 7 bases, leaving 2 bases not matched to a gene. In nucleotides, the CDR3 is TGTGCCAGCAGCCAGGGGACAGGGGGGAATTCACCCCTCCACTTT. This encodes CASSQGTGGNSPLHF.

The rearrangement joins TRBV7-2 to TRBJ1-1, with D uncertain. The V gene lost 5 bases and the J gene lost 1 base, with 8 bases spanning the gap. This CDR3 region has 13 residues. Germline lookup yields CDR1 SGHTA and CDR2 FQGNSA. The CDR3 reads CASSPRRNTEAFF. The CDR3 region has the DNA TGTGCCAGCAGCCCACGTAGGAACACTGAAGCTTTCTTT.